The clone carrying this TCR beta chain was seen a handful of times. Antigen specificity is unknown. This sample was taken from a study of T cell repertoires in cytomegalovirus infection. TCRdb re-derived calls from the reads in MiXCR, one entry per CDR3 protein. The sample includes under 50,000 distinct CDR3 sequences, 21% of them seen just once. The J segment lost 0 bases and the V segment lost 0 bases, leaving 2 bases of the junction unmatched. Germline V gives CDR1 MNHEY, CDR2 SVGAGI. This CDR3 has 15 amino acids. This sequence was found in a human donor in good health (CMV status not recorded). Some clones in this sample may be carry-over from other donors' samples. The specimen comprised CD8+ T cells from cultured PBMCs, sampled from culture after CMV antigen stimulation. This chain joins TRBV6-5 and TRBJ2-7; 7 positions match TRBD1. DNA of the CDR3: TGTGCCAGCAGTTACTCAGGGACAGCCTCCTACGAGCAGTACTTC. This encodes CASSYSGTASYEQYF.